Below, 14 T cell receptor beta chains from the same sample are listed, as sequenced in a study of shared T cell receptors in the human thymus. Sequencing was performed with immunoSEQ multiplex PCR; in TCRdb, only in-frame clones are kept and a portion is missing. In the table there are 640,000 or so clones, more than 70% of which are singletons. The data also belong to a second study, concerning human thymus T cells.

Material: thymocytes. Every receptor here comes from a boy in the first two years of life with a congenital heart defect.

V gene TRBV28 combines with J gene TRBJ2-7; D is perhaps TRBD2 (5 bases). Germline CDR1 and CDR2: MDHEN and SYDVKM. This CDR3 spans 15 amino acids. V was pared by 3 bases and J by 2 bases, with 14 bases between. CDR3 DNA: TGTGCCAGCAGTTTGAAGGACTCCGGGGCCTACGAGCAGTACTTC. It specifies CASSLKDSGAYEQYF.

The rearrangement joins TRBV4-3 to TRBJ2-1; TRBD1 matches 7 bases. CDR1 and CDR2 from the germline V gene are LGHNA and YSLEER. The CDR3 has 14 residues. V shed 10 bases and J 5 bases; nucleotides not matched to a gene: 11. The DNA for the CDR3 is TGCGCCAACGACGACAGGGTTTCGCACAATGAGCAGTTCTTC. This translates into CANDDRVSHNEQFF.

This chain connects TRBV5-4 to TRBJ1-1, with TRBD1 as a possible D gene (5 bases). V was cut by 0 bases and J by 0 bases, with 9 bases left in between. This CDR3 has 15 amino acids. Germline CDR1 reads SGHNT; CDR2 reads YYREEE (reference sequence). CDR3 sequence (DNA): TGTGCCAGCAGCTTGGGGCAGGGCATGAACACTGAAGCTTTCTTT. Its translation is CASSLGQGMNTEAFF.

Only one count was recorded for this clone. The chain links TRBV6-5 to TRBJ2-2, with D uncertain. The germline gives CDR1 MNHEY, CDR2 SVGAGI. The CDR3 has 13 amino acids. V was clipped by 6 bases and J by 2 bases, with 7 bases between them. The CDR3 loop is CASSRLNTGELFF. In nucleotides, the CDR3 is TGTGCCAGCAGCCGACTTAACACCGGGGAGCTGTTTTTT.

The genes are TRBV27 and TRBJ1-6; D uncertain. Germline-derived CDR1 and CDR2 are MNHEY and SMNVEV (reference sequence). V lost 10 bases and J 5 bases, leaving 15 bases between the germline ends. The CDR3 consists of 14 residues. The CDR3 reads CATGWATHNSPLHF. CDR3 DNA: TGTGCCACGGGGTGGGCTACACATAATTCACCCCTCCACTTT.

The V call is TRBV5-6, the J call TRBJ1-2, with TRBD1 identical over 7 bases. The V and J ends lost 3 bases and 6 bases, in that order; junction bases with no gene match: 8. CDR1 and CDR2 (germline): SGHDT, YYEEEE. The CDR3 is 14 amino acids. The CDR3 bases are TGTGCCAGCAGCTGGCAACAGGGGACTGATGGCTACACCTTC. It specifies CASSWQQGTDGYTF.

The V call is TRBV10-2, the J call TRBJ2-1; TRBD2 matches at 8 bases. In germline, CDR1 is WSHSY, CDR2 SAAADI. This CDR3 spans 16 amino acids. After removal of 6 bases from V and 2 bases from J, the junction contained 9 bases not matched to a gene. The DNA for the CDR3 is TGCGCCAGCAGCGCACGGGAGCGGGAGACCTACAATGAGCAGTTCTTC. This encodes CASSARERETYNEQFF.

J is TRBJ1-5 and V is TRBV28; D remains unclear. Per the germline V gene, CDR1 is MDHEN and CDR2 is SYDVKM. The ends were cut back, 6 bases at V and 11 bases at J, with 11 bases in the middle. CDR3 length: 11 amino acids. The CDR3 sequence: CASSPRGSQHF. CDR3 nucleotides: TGTGCCAGCAGCCCCCGGGGTTCCCAGCATTTT.

This chain uses TRBV28 with TRBJ2-3; unclear D gene. The CDR3 length is 13 residues. CDR1 is MDHEN, CDR2 SYDVKM, per germline. V gave up 0 bases and J gave up 4 bases, with 5 bases separating them. CDR3 region: CASSLCVSDTQYF. CDR3 sequence (DNA): TGTGCCAGCAGTTTATGCGTGTCAGATACGCAGTATTTT.

The chain is built from TRBV27 and TRBJ2-7, with D possibly matching TRBD1 (5 bases). Germline V gives CDR1 MNHEY, CDR2 SMNVEV (reference sequence). Trimming removed 7 bases from V and 2 bases from J, with 18 bases in between. This CDR3 is built from 15 residues. DNA for the CDR3: TGTGCCAGCAACCCAAAGGGTCAGGGTCCCTACGAGCAGTACTTC. Protein sequence: CASNPKGQGPYEQYF.

The chain couples TRBV30 to TRBJ1-1, with no clear D. This CDR3 is 15 amino acids long. The germline V gene has CDR1 GTSNPN and CDR2 SVGIG (reference sequence). With 5 bases removed from V and 1 base from J, the gap between germline ends came to 17 bases. CDR3 DNA sequence: TGTGCCTGGGGCGGGAGTTTAGGGCGGAACACTGAAGCTTTCTTT. This codes for CAWGGSLGRNTEAFF.

The J gene is TRBJ1-6, the V gene TRBV6-5, with D perhaps TRBD1 (5 bases). This CDR3 contains 15 residues. The V end lost 0 bases, the J end lost 5 bases, and 8 bases lay between the germline ends. CDR1 MNHEY and CDR2 SVGAGI come from the germline V gene. DNA for the CDR3: TGTGCCAGCAGTTACTCGGGACTGAATAATTCACCCCTCCACTTT. This gives the protein CASSYSGLNNSPLHF.

The V call is TRBV4-3, the J call TRBJ2-7, with unresolved D. Germline CDR1 and CDR2: LGHNA and YSLEER. The V and J ends lost 0 bases and 5 bases respectively, with 11 bases between them. This CDR3 is built from 14 residues. The DNA of the CDR3 is TGCGCCAGCAGCCAAGATGAGTACCAAGACGAGCAGTACTTC. This encodes CASSQDEYQDEQYF.

The V gene is TRBV6-6, the J gene TRBJ1-3; tentative D call: TRBD1 (5 bases). This CDR3 has 14 residues. V lost 4 bases, J lost 0 bases, and 7 bases lay in between. The germline CDR1 and CDR2 sequences are MNHNY and SVGAGI (reference sequence). In DNA form, the CDR3 reads TGTGCCAGCAGTTCTGACAGCTCTGGAAACACCATATATTTT. It codes for CASSSDSSGNTIYF.